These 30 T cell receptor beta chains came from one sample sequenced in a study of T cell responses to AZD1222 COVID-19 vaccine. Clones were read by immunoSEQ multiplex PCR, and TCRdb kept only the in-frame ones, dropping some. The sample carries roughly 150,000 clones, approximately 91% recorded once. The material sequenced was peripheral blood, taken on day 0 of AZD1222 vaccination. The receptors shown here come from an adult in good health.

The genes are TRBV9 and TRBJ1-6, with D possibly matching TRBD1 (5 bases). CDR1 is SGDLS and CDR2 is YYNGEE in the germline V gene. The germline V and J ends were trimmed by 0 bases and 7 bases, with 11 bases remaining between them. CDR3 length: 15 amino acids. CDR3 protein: CASSVAAGWNSPLHF. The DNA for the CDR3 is TGTGCCAGCAGCGTAGCCGCAGGGTGGAATTCACCCCTCCACTTT.

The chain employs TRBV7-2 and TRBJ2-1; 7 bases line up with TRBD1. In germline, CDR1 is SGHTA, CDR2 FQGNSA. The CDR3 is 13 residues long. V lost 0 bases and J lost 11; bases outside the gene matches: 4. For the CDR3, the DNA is TGTGCCAGCAGCTTAGCCCGACAGGGCCAGCAGTTCTTC. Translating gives CASSLARQGQQFF.

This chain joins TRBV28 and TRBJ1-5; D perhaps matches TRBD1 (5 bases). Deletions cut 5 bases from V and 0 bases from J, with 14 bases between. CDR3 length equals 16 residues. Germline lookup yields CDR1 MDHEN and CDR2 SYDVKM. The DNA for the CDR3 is TGTGCCAGCAGTCCCGGGGACGGCAATAGCAATCAGCCCCAGCATTTT. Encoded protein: CASSPGDGNSNQPQHF.

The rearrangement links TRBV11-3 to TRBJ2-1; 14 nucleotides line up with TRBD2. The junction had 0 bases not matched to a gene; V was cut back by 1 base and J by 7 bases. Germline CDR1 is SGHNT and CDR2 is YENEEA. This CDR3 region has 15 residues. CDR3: CASSLGLAGGNEQFF. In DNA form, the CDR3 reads TGTGCCAGCAGCTTAGGACTAGCGGGAGGGAATGAGCAGTTCTTC.

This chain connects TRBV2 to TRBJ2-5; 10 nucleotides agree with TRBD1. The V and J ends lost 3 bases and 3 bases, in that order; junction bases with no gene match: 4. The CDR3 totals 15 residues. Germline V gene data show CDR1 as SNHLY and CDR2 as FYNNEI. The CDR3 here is CASSDLGQGKETQYF. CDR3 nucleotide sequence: TGTGCCAGCAGTGATCTGGGACAGGGGAAAGAGACCCAGTACTTC.

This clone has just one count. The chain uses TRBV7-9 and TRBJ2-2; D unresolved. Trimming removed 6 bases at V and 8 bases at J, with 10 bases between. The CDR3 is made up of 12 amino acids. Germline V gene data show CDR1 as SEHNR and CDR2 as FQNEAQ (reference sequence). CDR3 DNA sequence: TGTGCCAGCAGACCCAGCTCTGGGGAGCTGTTTTTT. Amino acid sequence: CASRPSSGELFF.

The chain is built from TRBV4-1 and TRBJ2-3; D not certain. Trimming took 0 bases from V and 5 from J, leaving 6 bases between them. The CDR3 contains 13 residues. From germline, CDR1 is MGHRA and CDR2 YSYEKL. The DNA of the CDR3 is TGCGCCAGCAGCCAAGATGAGGAAGATACGCAGTATTTT. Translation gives CASSQDEEDTQYF.

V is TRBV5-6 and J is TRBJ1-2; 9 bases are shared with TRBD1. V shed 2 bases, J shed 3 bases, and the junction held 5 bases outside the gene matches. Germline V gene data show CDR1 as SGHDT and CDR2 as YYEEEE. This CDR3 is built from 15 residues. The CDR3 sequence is CASSFRDRVDYGYTF. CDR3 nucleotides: TGTGCCAGCAGCTTCCGGGACAGGGTTGACTATGGCTACACCTTC.

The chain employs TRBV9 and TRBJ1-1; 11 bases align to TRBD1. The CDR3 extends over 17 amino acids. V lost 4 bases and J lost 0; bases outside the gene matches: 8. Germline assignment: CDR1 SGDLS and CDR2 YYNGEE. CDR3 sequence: CASSPRTGGALNTEAFF. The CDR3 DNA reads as TGTGCCAGCAGCCCACGGACAGGGGGCGCCCTGAACACTGAAGCTTTCTTT. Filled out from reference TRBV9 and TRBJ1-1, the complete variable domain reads DSGVTQTPKHLITATGQRVTLRCSPRSGDLSVYWYQQSLDQGLQFLIQYYNGEERAKGNILERFSAQQFPDLHSELNLSSLELGDSALYFCASSPRTGGALNTEAFFGQGTRLTVV.

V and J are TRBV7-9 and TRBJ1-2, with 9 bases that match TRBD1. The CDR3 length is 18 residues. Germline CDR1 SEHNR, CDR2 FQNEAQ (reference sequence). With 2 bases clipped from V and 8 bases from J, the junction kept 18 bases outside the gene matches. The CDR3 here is CASSLSLLPQGALWGYTF. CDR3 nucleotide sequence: TGTGCCAGCAGCTTAAGTTTATTGCCACAGGGGGCACTCTGGGGCTACACCTTC.

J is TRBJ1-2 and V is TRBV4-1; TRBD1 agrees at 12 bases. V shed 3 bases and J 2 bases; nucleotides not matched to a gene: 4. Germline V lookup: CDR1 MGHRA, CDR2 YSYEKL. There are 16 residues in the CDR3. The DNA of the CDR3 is TGCGCCAGCAGCCACCGGGACAGGGGGCAGAACTATGGCTACACCTTC. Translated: CASSHRDRGQNYGYTF.

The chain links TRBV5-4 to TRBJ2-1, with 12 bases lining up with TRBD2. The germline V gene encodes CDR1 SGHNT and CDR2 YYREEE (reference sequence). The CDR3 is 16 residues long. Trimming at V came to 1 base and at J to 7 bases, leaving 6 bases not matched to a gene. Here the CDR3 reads CASSLPSGGARNEQFF. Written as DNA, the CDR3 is TGTGCCAGCAGCTTGCCTAGCGGGGGGGCCCGTAATGAGCAGTTCTTC.

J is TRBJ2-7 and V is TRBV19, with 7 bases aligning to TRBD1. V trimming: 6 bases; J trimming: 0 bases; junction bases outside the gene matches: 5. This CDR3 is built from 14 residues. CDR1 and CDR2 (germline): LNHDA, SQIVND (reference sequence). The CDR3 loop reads CASRTTGSSYEQYF. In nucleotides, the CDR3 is TGTGCCAGTAGGACGACAGGGAGCTCCTACGAGCAGTACTTC. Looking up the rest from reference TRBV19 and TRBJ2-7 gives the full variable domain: DGGITQSPKYLFRKEGQNVTLSCEQNLNHDAMYWYRQDPGQGLRLIYYSQIVNDFQKGDIAEGYSVSREKKESFPLTVTSAQKNPTAFYLCASRTTGSSYEQYFGPGTRLTVT.

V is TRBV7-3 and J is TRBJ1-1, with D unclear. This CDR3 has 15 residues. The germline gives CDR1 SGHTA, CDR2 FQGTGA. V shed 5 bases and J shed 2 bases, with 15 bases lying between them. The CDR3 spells CASSPQTTPNTEAFF. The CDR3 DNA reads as TGTGCCAGCAGCCCTCAGACAACTCCAAACACTGAAGCTTTCTTT.

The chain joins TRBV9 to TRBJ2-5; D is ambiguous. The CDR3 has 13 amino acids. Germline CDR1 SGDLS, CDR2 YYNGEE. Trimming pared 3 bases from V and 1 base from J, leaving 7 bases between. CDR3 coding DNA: TGTGCCAGCAGCGACCCCTTCCAAGAGACCCAGTACTTC. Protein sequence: CASSDPFQETQYF.

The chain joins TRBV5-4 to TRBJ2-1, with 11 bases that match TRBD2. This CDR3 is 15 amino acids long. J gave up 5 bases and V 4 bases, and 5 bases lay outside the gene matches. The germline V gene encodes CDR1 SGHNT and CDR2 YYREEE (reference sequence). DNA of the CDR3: TGTGCCAGCAGCATCGGACTAGCGGGCCACAATGAGCAGTTCTTC. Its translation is CASSIGLAGHNEQFF.

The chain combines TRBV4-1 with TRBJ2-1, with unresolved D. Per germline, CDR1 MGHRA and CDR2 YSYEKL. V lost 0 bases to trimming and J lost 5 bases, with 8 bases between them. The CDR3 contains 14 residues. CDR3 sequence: CASSQDGGNNEQFF. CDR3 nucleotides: TGCGCCAGCAGCCAAGATGGCGGCAACAATGAGCAGTTCTTC.

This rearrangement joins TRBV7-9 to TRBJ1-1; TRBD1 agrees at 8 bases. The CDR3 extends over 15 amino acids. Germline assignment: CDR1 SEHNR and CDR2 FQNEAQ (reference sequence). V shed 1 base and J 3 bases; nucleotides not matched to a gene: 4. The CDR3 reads CASSLGQGTYTEAFF. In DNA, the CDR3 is TGTGCCAGCAGCTTAGGACAGGGGACATACACTGAAGCTTTCTTT.

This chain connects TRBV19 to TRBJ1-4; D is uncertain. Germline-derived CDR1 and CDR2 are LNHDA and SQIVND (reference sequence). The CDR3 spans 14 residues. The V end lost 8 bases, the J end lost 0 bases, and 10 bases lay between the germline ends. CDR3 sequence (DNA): TGTGCCAGTCAGGAGACGGCAACTAATGAAAAACTGTTTTTT. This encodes CASQETATNEKLFF.

CDR3 amino acids: CASSSGSGDNQPQHF. The CDR3 DNA is TGTGCCAGCAGCTCGGGTAGTGGGGATAATCAGCCCCAGCATTTT. The gene calls are TRBV7-2 and TRBJ1-5; D uncertain. CDR1 SGHTA and CDR2 FQGNSA come from the germline V gene. Between the trimmed V and J ends, which lost 4 bases and 4 bases, there was a span of 14 bases. This CDR3 spans 15 amino acids.

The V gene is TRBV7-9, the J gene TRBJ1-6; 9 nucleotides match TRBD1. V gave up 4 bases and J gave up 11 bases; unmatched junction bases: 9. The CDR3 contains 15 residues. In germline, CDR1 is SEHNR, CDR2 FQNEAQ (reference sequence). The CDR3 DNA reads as TGTGCCAGCAGCTGGGACAGGGAAAGAGGAACACCCCTCCACTTT. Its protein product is CASSWDRERGTPLHF.

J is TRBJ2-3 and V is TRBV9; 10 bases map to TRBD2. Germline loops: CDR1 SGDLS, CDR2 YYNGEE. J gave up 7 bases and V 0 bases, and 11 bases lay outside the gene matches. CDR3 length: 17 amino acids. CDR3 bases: TGTGCCAGCAGCGTAGATTTAGCTAGCGGGAGTAGGCATACGCAGTATTTT. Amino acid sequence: CASSVDLASGSRHTQYF.

The CDR3 nucleotides are TGTGCCAGCAGCTTCGGGGATAGCACAGATACGCAGTATTTT. Translated, it gives CASSFGDSTDTQYF. The genes are TRBV7-9 and TRBJ2-3; tentative D call: TRBD2 (5 bases). The germline gives CDR1 SEHNR, CDR2 FQNEAQ (reference sequence). This CDR3 region has 14 residues. The V gene lost 3 bases and the J gene lost 0 bases, with 7 bases spanning the gap.

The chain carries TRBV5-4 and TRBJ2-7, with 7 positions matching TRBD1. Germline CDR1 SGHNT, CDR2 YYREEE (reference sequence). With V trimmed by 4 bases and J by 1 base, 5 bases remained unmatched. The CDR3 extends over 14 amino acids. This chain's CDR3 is CASSRVTGSYEQYF. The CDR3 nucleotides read TGTGCCAGCAGCCGCGTGACAGGGTCCTACGAGCAGTACTTC.

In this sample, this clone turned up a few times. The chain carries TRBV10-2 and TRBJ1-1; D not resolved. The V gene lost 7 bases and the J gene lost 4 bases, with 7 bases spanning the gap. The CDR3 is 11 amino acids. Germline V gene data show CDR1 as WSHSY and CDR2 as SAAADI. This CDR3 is CASKGVTEAFF. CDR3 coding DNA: TGCGCCAGCAAGGGAGTCACTGAAGCTTTCTTT.

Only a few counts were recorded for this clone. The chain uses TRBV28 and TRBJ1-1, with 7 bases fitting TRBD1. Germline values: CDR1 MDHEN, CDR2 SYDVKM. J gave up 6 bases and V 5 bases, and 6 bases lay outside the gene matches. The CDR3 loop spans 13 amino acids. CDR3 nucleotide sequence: TGTGCCAGCAGTAGACAGGGCCAAGCTGAAGCTTTCTTT. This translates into CASSRQGQAEAFF.

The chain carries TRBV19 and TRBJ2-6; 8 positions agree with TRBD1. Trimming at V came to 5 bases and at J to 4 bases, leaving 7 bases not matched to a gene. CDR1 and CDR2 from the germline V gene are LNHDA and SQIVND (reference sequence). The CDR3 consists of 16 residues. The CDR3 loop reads CASSSQGAGGANVLTF. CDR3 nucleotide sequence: TGTGCCAGTAGTTCGCAGGGGGCGGGCGGGGCCAACGTCCTGACTTTC.

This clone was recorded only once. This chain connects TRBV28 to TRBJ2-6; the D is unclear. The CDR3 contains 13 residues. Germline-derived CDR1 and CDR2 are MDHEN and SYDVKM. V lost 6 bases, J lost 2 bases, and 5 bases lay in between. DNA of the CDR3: TGTGCCAGCAGGGCGGCTGGGGCCAACGTCCTGACTTTC. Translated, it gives CASRAAGANVLTF.

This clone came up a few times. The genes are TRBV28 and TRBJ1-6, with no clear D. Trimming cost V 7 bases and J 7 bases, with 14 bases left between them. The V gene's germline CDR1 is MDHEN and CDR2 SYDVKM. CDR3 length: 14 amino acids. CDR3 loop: CASTDGRPNSPLHF. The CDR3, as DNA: TGTGCCAGCACGGATGGCAGGCCGAATTCACCCCTCCACTTT.

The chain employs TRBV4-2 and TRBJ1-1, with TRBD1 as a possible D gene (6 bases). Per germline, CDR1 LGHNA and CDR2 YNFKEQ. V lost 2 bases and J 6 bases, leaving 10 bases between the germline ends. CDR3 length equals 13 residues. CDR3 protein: CASSQNRVSEAFF. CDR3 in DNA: TGTGCCAGCAGCCAAAACAGGGTCTCTGAAGCTTTCTTT.